The rows below give T cell receptor beta chains drawn from one sample of a study of shared clonotypes between healthy human individuals. The protocol was immunoSEQ multiplex PCR, while the TCRdb copy is restricted to in-frame clones and leaves out a portion. Of about 2.3 million clones listed, over 90% are singletons. The specimen sequenced was naive CD4+ T cells from PBMCs. The receptor source for this set is a man between 18 and 35 years old in good health. Some clones in this sample may be carry-over from other donors' samples. CDR3s include the opening cysteine and the closing phenylalanine or tryptophan. The order of the fields is J gene, V gene, CDR3 protein.

>TRBJ1-5|TRBV28
CASSLGGTGRPQHF
>TRBJ2-7|TRBV6-5
CASSYSRVAATYEQYF
>TRBJ1-1|TRBV30
CAWSPITRGSTEAFF
>TRBJ2-5|TRBV6-5
CASTSPGGETQYF
>TRBJ1-6|TRBV6-5
CASSYGAEYSPLHF
>TRBJ2-1|TRBV30
CAWSVPGKREAENEQFF
>TRBJ2-1|TRBV10-3
CATQDTGSYNEQFF
>TRBJ2-7|TRBV27
CASSAQGARYEQYF
>TRBJ2-7|TRBV5-1
CASSLESVQLTYEQYF
>TRBJ2-6|TRBV10-2
CASRGSGLSGANVLTF
>TRBJ2-5|TRBV29-1
CSAVSLGETQYF
>TRBJ1-2|TRBV28
CASSSRTEVYGYTF
>TRBJ2-5|TRBV29-1
CSVVHGRGETQYF
>TRBJ1-4|TRBV28
CASSLLRSEKLFF
>TRBJ1-1|TRBV19
CASSQDRGTEAFF
>TRBJ2-1|TRBV19
CASSIGQLKLGQFF
>TRBJ1-5|TRBV19
CASSTLQGDQPQHF
>TRBJ1-4|TRBV6-6
CASTGTSNEKLFF
>TRBJ2-2|TRBV7-2
CASSLVASYSGELFF
>TRBJ2-2|TRBV10-2
CASSQGAGVPGELFF
>TRBJ2-7|TRBV27
CASSKGRAYEQYF
>TRBJ2-3|TRBV27
CASSFSPPDTQYF
>TRBJ2-7|TRBV7-8
CASSPDRAPHEQYF
>TRBJ2-3|TRBV7-9
CASSPQLAGGLNTQYF
>TRBJ1-2|TRBV7-6
CASSLEVTLNYGYTF
>TRBJ1-5|TRBV7-8
CASSLWRGGNQPQHF
>TRBJ2-7|TRBV27
CARPFTRCRSYEQYF
>TRBJ1-1|TRBV7-9
CASSSGQGITEAFF
>TRBJ2-7|TRBV30
CAWSVNRGIYEQYF
>TRBJ1-5|TRBV28
CASSLRHRDQPQHF